A selection of T cell receptor beta chains follows, all from one sample in a study of T cells in tuberculosis. The data were produced by immunoSEQ multiplex PCR, yet TCRdb's version contains in-frame clones alone and is incomplete. The sample lists 25,000 to 35,000 clones, roughly nine tenths seen once, with around 7% in the top ten. The specimen comprised PBMCs, sampled at tuberculosis diagnosis. The receptors were sampled from an adult with tuberculosis. CDR3s include the opening cysteine and the closing phenylalanine or tryptophan. A D gene is named only where the DNA matches it firmly. Only part of the rows carry a size: once, few, many, or a class if the clone is expanded.

NA	TRBV5-1	TRBJ1-1	NA	CASSFSETEAFF	TGCGCCAGCAGCTTCAGTGAAACTGAAGCTTTCTTT
NA	TRBV6-5	TRBJ1-1	once	CASSPEGNTEAFF	TGTGCCAGCAGCCCGGAGGGGAACACTGAAGCTTTCTTT
NA	TRBV6-5	TRBJ1-5	once	CASSPRQFNQPQHF	TGTGCCAGCAGCCCACGACAGTTTAATCAGCCCCAGCATTTT
NA	TRBV19	TRBJ2-6	NA	CASSPFSGANVLTF	TGTGCCAGTTCCCCCTTCTCTGGGGCCAACGTCCTGACTTTC
NA	TRBV10-2	TRBJ2-7	once	CASFQGGGYEQYF	TGCGCCAGCTTTCAGGGAGGGGGCTACGAGCAGTACTTC
NA	TRBV4-2	TRBJ2-7	NA	CASSQWPGFYEQYF	TGTGCCAGCAGCCAATGGCCAGGGTTCTACGAGCAGTACTTC
NA	TRBV4-3	TRBJ1-6	NA	CASSARGSSQSPLHF	TGCGCCAGCAGCGCCAGAGGGTCGTCGCAATCACCCCTCCACTTT
NA	TRBV5-1	TRBJ2-3	NA	CASSFDTGSGSQYF	TGCGCCAGCAGCTTCGATACAGGGTCTGGCTCGCAGTATTTT
TRBD1	TRBV7-2	TRBJ1-1	NA	CASSQGQVHTEAFF	TGTGCCAGCAGCCAGGGACAGGTTCACACTGAAGCTTTCTTT
TRBD2	TRBV19	TRBJ2-1	NA	CASWSGVMRNEQFF	TGTGCCAGTTGGAGCGGGGTGATGAGGAATGAGCAGTTCTTC
TRBD1	TRBV27	TRBJ2-7	NA	CASRDLGQKIHLYEQYF	TGTGCCAGCAGGGACCTGGGACAGAAAATTCACCTCTACGAGCAGTACTTC
NA	TRBV19	TRBJ1-2	NA	CASKMAGVHGYTF	TGTGCCAGTAAAATGGCAGGGGTCCATGGCTACACCTTC
TRBD1	TRBV5-3	TRBJ2-1	NA	CARSPGTGLYNEQFF	TGTGCCAGAAGCCCCGGGACAGGGCTCTACAATGAGCAGTTCTTC
NA	TRBV12-5	TRBJ1-3	NA	CASGSRGDGQSTIYF	TGTGCTAGTGGTTCCCGGGGGGACGGCCAAAGCACCATATATTTT